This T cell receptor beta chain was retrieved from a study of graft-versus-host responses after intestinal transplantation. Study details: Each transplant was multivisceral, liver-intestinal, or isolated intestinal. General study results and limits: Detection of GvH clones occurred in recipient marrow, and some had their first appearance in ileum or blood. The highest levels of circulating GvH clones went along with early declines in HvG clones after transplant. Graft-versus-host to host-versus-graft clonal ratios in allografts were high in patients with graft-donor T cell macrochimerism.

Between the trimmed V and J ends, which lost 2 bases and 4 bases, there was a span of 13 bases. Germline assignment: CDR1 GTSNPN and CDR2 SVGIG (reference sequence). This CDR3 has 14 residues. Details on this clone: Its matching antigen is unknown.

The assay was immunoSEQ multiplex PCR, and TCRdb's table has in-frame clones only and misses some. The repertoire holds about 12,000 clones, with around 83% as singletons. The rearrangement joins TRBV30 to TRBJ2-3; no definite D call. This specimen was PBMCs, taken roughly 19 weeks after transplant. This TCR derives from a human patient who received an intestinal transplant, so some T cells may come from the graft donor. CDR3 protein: CAWSRLGSPDTQYF. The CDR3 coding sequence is TGTGCCTGGAGTCGCCTGGGTTCCCCAGATACGCAGTATTTT.